One sample yielded the 7 T cell receptor beta chains listed below, sequenced in a study of monozygotic twins with inflammatory bowel disease. After re-calling the 5' RACE reads, TCRdb lists one entry per CDR3 protein, DNA absent. The sample table sets out some 450,000 distinct CDR3 sequences. The source material was blood. Receptor source: a human donor with ulcerative colitis or Crohn's disease, or a healthy co-twin of an affected twin (not recorded which).

The CDR3 is CASKLGTSGRGVNNEQFF. The V and J genes are TRBV6-2 or TRBV6-3 and TRBJ2-1; with no DNA, the TCRdb D assignment of TRBD2 cannot be verified. This CDR3 spans 18 amino acids. CDR1 MNHEY and CDR2 SVGEGT come from the germline V gene.

This rearrangement joins TRBV18 to TRBJ2-2; TCRdb's D gene call, TRBD1, goes unchecked for lack of DNA. The CDR3 is 15 residues long. Germline-derived CDR1 and CDR2 are KGHSH and LQKENI. This chain's CDR3 is CASSLGTENTGELFF.

CDR3 loop: CSAREVDFEQFF. The chain recombines TRBV20-1 with TRBJ2-1. The CDR3 covers 12 residues. The germline V gene encodes CDR1 DFQATT and CDR2 SNEGSKA (reference sequence).

The chain has TRBV7-2 and TRBJ1-5; the TCRdb call, TRBD1, lacks DNA for checking. The CDR3 length is 14 residues. Germline CDR1 and CDR2: SGHTA and FQGNSA. The chain's CDR3 is CASSQLTGVQPQHF.

The CDR3 spells CSATGGSLKGNQPQHF. The chain combines TRBV20-1 with TRBJ1-5. CDR1 and CDR2 from the germline V gene are DFQATT and SNEGSKA (reference sequence). The CDR3 has 16 residues.

The chain joins TRBV18 to TRBJ2-1. There are 16 residues in the CDR3. Germline CDR1 reads KGHSH; CDR2 reads LQKENI. The CDR3 sequence is CASSSSQLIFLQGQFF.

The chain joins TRBV3-1 to TRBJ2-3. The germline V gene has CDR1 LGHDT and CDR2 YNNKEL (reference sequence). This CDR3 has 13 amino acids. This chain's CDR3 is CASSQLATDTQYF.